The present T cell receptor (beta chain) was sequenced within a study of blood T cell repertoires in COVID-19. Trimming pared 6 bases from V and 4 bases from J, leaving 15 bases between. Germline V gene sequence: CDR1 MNHEY, CDR2 SVGAGI. The CDR3 has 15 amino acids. Repertoires were generated with immunoSEQ multiplex PCR, while TCRdb's copy carries only in-frame clones and drops some. The data hold roughly 350,000 clones, with around 87% observed a single time. Source material: peripheral blood. The rearrangement joins TRBV6-5 to TRBJ2-2; possible D gene TRBD1, 6 bases. This TCR derives from a woman aged 45-65 years with COVID-19, enrolled during active disease. DNA for the CDR3: TGTGCCAGCAGGGGTGGGACACCATCCACCGGGGAGCTGTTTTTT. As protein: CASRGGTPSTGELFF.